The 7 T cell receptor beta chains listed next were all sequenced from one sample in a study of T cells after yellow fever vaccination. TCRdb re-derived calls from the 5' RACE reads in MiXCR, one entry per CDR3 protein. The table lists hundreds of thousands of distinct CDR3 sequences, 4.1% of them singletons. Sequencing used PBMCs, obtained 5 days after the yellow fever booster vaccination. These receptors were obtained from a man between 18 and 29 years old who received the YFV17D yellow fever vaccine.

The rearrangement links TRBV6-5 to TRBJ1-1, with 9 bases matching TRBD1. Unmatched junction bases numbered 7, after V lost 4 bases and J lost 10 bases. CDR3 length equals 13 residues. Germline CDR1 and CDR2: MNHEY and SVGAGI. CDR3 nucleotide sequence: TGTGCCAGCAGTTCCGGGACAGGGAGTTCAGCTTTCTTT. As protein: CASSSGTGSSAFF.

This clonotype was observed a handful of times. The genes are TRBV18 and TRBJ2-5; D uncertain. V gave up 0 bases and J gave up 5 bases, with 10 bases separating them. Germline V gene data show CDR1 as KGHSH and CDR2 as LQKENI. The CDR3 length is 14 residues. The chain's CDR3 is CASSPPGFRETQYF. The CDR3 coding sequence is TGTGCCAGCTCACCACCGGGGTTTCGGGAGACCCAGTACTTC.

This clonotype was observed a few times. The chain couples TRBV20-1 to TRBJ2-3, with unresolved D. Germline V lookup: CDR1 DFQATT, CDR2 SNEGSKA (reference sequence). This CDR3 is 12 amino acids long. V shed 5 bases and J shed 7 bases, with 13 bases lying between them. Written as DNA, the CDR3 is TGCAGTGCTCCAGAGCGCGTAAATACGCAGTATTTT. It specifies CSAPERVNTQYF.

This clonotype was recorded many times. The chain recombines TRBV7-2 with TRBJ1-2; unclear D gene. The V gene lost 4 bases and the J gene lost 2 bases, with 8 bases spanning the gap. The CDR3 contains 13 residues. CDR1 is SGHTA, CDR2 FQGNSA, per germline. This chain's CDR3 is CASSSAVNYGYTF. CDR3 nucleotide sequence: TGTGCCAGCAGCTCGGCGGTCAACTATGGCTACACCTTC.

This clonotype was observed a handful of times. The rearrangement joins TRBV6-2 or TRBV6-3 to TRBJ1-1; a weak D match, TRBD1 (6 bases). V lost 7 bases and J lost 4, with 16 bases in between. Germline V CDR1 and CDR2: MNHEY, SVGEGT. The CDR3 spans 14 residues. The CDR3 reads CASTSGGEGTEAFF. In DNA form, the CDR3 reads TGTGCCAGCACTTCGGGGGGCGAGGGCACTGAAGCTTTCTTT.

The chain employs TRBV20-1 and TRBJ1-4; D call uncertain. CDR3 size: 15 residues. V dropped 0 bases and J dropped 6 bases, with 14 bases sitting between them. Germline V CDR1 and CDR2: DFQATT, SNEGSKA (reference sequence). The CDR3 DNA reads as TGCAGTGCTAGAGATACGGCCTCGGAGGATGAAAAACTGTTTTTT. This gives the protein CSARDTASEDEKLFF.

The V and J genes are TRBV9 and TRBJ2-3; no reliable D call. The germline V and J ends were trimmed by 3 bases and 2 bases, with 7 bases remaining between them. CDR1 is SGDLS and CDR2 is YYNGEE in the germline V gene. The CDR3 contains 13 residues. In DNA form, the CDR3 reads TGTGCCAGCAGCGCTCTCAACACAGATACGCAGTATTTT. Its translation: CASSALNTDTQYF.